This passage covers 29 T cell receptor beta chains from one sample sequenced in a study of response to subunit inactivated influenza vaccine. TCRdb re-derived calls from the RT-PCR reads in MiXCR, one entry per CDR3 protein. The sample consists of roughly 150,000 distinct CDR3 sequences, approximately 10% of them appearing once. Sequencing was performed on non-naive T cells sorted from PBMCs, taken about 6 weeks after vaccination. The receptors were sampled from a middle-aged man who received an inactivated influenza vaccine.

The sample holds a few counts of this clonotype. The chain employs TRBV19 and TRBJ2-3; 11 bases are shared with TRBD2. Germline CDR1 reads LNHDA; CDR2 reads SQIVND (reference sequence). The CDR3 totals 17 residues. With 5 bases clipped from V and 0 bases from J, the junction kept 7 bases outside the gene matches. Written as DNA, the CDR3 is TGTGCCAGTAGTGCCGCGACTAGCGGGATTAGCACAGATACGCAGTATTTT. Amino acids: CASSAATSGISTDTQYF.

The chain combines TRBV2 with TRBJ2-1; TRBD2 agrees at 7 bases. After removal of 3 bases from V and 0 bases from J, the junction contained 5 bases not matched to a gene. The CDR3 spans 16 residues. CDR1 SNHLY and CDR2 FYNNEI come from the germline V gene. DNA for the CDR3: TGTGCCAGCAGTGAGCTGGGGGACTACTCCTACAATGAGCAGTTCTTC. It codes for CASSELGDYSYNEQFF.

The CDR3 DNA reads as TGTGCCAGCAGCTTGGTTGCGGGAGGCGACGGGGAGCTGTTTTTT. It codes for CASSLVAGGDGELFF. The chain recombines TRBV7-6 with TRBJ2-2, with 8 bases lining up with TRBD2. CDR3 length: 15 amino acids. Germline lookup yields CDR1 SGHVS and CDR2 FNYEAQ. V lost 3 bases and J lost 7; bases outside the gene matches: 7.

J is TRBJ2-3 and V is TRBV27, with 7 bases lining up with TRBD1. The CDR3 loop spans 15 amino acids. CDR1 is MNHEY and CDR2 is SMNVEV in the germline V gene (reference sequence). Trimming took 5 bases from V and 0 from J; bases not matched to a gene: 5. CDR3 DNA: TGTGCCAGCAGTGTGACAGGGAGAAGCACAGATACGCAGTATTTT. Encoded protein: CASSVTGRSTDTQYF.

V and J are TRBV5-1 and TRBJ2-3; a weak D match, TRBD2 (6 bases). Germline-derived CDR1 and CDR2 are SGHRS and YFSETQ. The CDR3 runs to 15 residues. Trimming left V 7 bases short and J 0 bases short, with 15 bases between. The CDR3 DNA sequence: TGCGCCAGCCAAACGGAGGGCAGGAGCACAGATACGCAGTATTTT. This translates into CASQTEGRSTDTQYF.

This clonotype appeared many times. The genes are TRBV29-1 and TRBJ2-5; TRBD2 aligns across 8 bases. Germline-derived CDR1 and CDR2 are SQVTM and ANQGSEA. Trimming at V came to 6 bases and at J to 2 bases, leaving 8 bases not matched to a gene. The CDR3 spans 14 residues. The CDR3 loop reads CSVGSSGLQETQYF. CDR3 coding DNA: TGCAGCGTGGGATCTAGCGGGCTACAAGAGACCCAGTACTTC.

The rearrangement links TRBV7-9 to TRBJ1-2, with 8 bases matching TRBD1. The CDR3 runs to 15 residues. Losses at the gene ends were 6 bases for V and 5 bases for J; bases not matched to a gene: 11. Germline-derived CDR1 and CDR2 are SEHNR and FQNEAQ (reference sequence). CDR3: CASSPAGTGDYGYTF. CDR3 nucleotide sequence: TGTGCCAGCAGTCCCGCCGGGACAGGCGATTATGGCTACACCTTC.

This clonotype was seen more than once but under ten times. The genes are TRBV5-5 and TRBJ2-3; 10 bases are shared with TRBD2. CDR3 size: 15 residues. The junction had 3 bases not matched to a gene; V was cut back by 3 bases and J by 2 bases. Germline CDR1 is SGHKS and CDR2 is YYEKEE (reference sequence). In DNA form, the CDR3 reads TGTGCCAGCAGCTCACTAGCGGGGTCCACAGATACGCAGTATTTT. Protein sequence: CASSSLAGSTDTQYF.

This clonotype was detected only a few times. This chain joins TRBV29-1 and TRBJ2-7; the match to TRBD1 covers 11 bases. V shed 5 bases and J 5 bases; nucleotides not matched to a gene: 11. Germline V gene sequence: CDR1 SQVTM, CDR2 ANQGSEA. CDR3 size: 15 residues. CDR3 in amino acids: CSVLGWGQGVNEQYF. The CDR3 DNA is TGCAGCGTTCTCGGGTGGGGACAGGGGGTTAACGAGCAGTACTTC.

This clonotype was observed a few times. The CDR3 spells CASSQVRDSGTKETQYF. Here the CDR3 DNA reads TGTGCCAGCAGCCAAGTGCGAGATTCGGGGACAAAGGAGACCCAGTACTTC. The chain couples TRBV3-1 to TRBJ2-5; D possibly corresponds to TRBD1 (6 bases). Germline CDR1 is LGHDT and CDR2 is YNNKEL (reference sequence). With 1 base removed from V and 5 bases from J, the gap between germline ends came to 20 bases. CDR3 length: 17 amino acids.

This clonotype turned up a few times. This rearrangement joins TRBV6-1 to TRBJ2-7; either TRBD1 or TRBD2 may fit D (7 bases each). The germline V gene has CDR1 MNHNS and CDR2 SASEGT. The CDR3 is 16 residues long. V was pared by 5 bases and J by 3 bases, with 20 bases between. The CDR3 loop is CASSPRSTGEGYEQYF. The CDR3 DNA is TGTGCCAGCAGTCCCCGCAGCACAGGGGAGGGCTACGAGCAGTACTTC.

This clonotype was seen at least ten times. The chain uses TRBV5-1 and TRBJ1-1; D ambiguous. From germline, CDR1 is SGHRS and CDR2 YFSETQ. This CDR3 spans 14 amino acids. Between the trimmed V and J ends, which lost 2 bases and 1 base, there was a span of 9 bases. CDR3 sequence reads: CASSFSGENTEAFF. CDR3 bases: TGCGCCAGCAGCTTCAGCGGGGAGAACACTGAAGCTTTCTTT.

This sequence joins TRBV5-1 and TRBJ2-1, with 15 bases lining up with TRBD2. Per the germline V gene, CDR1 is SGHRS and CDR2 is YFSETQ. The junction had 8 bases not matched to a gene; V was cut back by 4 bases and J by 12 bases. The CDR3 has 15 residues. The CDR3 DNA follows: TGCGCCAGCAGCCCCGGGACTAGCGGGGGGCGGGGGCAGTTCTTC. Translation gives CASSPGTSGGRGQFF.

This sequence joins TRBV4-3 and TRBJ2-2; D might be TRBD1 or TRBD2, each matching 6 bases. V lost 1 base to trimming and J lost 6 bases, with 9 bases between them. Germline-derived CDR1 and CDR2 are LGHNA and YSLEER. This CDR3 has 14 residues. This CDR3 reads CASSQGRGPGELFF. The CDR3 DNA sequence: TGCGCCAGCAGCCAAGGTCGGGGGCCCGGGGAGCTGTTTTTT.

The chain joins TRBV6-2 or TRBV6-3 to TRBJ2-7; D is uncertain. The CDR3 runs to 12 residues. Germline CDR1 is MNHEY and CDR2 is SVGEGT. V was clipped by 2 bases and J by 5 bases, with 7 bases between them. The CDR3 sequence is CASSYGVHEQYF. The CDR3 region has the DNA TGTGCCAGCAGTTACGGAGTCCACGAGCAGTACTTC.

This clonotype was seen a few times. The chain is built from TRBV20-1 and TRBJ2-1; D gene unclear. V was shortened by 3 bases and J by 2 bases, with 11 bases between the two germline ends. The CDR3 sequence is 14 residues long. Germline CDR1 DFQATT, CDR2 SNEGSKA (reference sequence). This chain's CDR3 is CSARGPIPYNEQFF. In DNA form, the CDR3 reads TGCAGTGCTAGGGGCCCAATCCCCTACAATGAGCAGTTCTTC.

Ten or more counts support this clonotype. The chain carries TRBV6-1 and TRBJ2-7; 11 bases are shared with TRBD2. The CDR3 has 17 residues. CDR1 MNHNS and CDR2 SASEGT come from the germline V gene. J lost 7 bases, V lost 4 bases, and 15 bases had no gene match. CDR3 in DNA: TGTGCCAGCAGTGCCCGGATCGGGACTAGCGGCACTAGGGAGCAGTACTTC. Its protein product is CASSARIGTSGTREQYF.

The sample holds a few counts of this clonotype. The V and J genes are TRBV7-9 and TRBJ1-2; D gene unclear. Deletions cut 4 bases from V and 4 bases from J, with 10 bases between. The CDR3 is 13 amino acids. Germline loops: CDR1 SEHNR, CDR2 FQNEAQ (reference sequence). The CDR3 here is CASSSRGGYGYTF. The CDR3 DNA follows: TGTGCCAGCAGCTCCCGGGGAGGCTATGGCTACACCTTC.

CDR3 region: CSARSRRRDSYEQYF. The CDR3 bases are TGCAGTGCTAGATCCAGACGGCGGGACTCCTACGAGCAGTACTTC. J is TRBJ2-7 and V is TRBV20-1, with a possible D match to TRBD2 (6 bases). This CDR3 has 15 residues. V lost 2 bases and J 0 bases, leaving 14 bases between the germline ends. CDR1 is DFQATT and CDR2 is SNEGSKA in the germline V gene (reference sequence).

This clonotype appeared many times. The gene calls are TRBV7-9 and TRBJ2-7; possibly TRBD1 for D (6 bases). Germline V gene sequence: CDR1 SEHNR, CDR2 FQNEAQ (reference sequence). This CDR3 is 13 amino acids long. V gave up 5 bases and J gave up 0 bases, with 8 bases separating them. CDR3 in amino acids: CASSTGISYEQYF. In nucleotides, the CDR3 is TGTGCCAGCAGCACAGGGATCTCCTACGAGCAGTACTTC.

J is TRBJ1-2 and V is TRBV24-1; D gene unclear. The CDR3 is 12 residues long. Germline V CDR1 and CDR2: KGHDR, SFDVKD. Trimming removed 7 bases at V and 8 bases at J, with 13 bases between. In nucleotides, the CDR3 is TGTGCCACCAGCGACCCTGGACGCGGCTACACCTTC. This codes for CATSDPGRGYTF.

This clonotype was detected ten times or more. The V gene is TRBV4-2, the J gene TRBJ2-7; TRBD2 is a possible D gene (5 bases). Trimming removed 0 bases at V and 0 bases at J, with 9 bases between. CDR1 LGHNA and CDR2 YNFKEQ come from the germline V gene. This CDR3 is 15 amino acids long. DNA for the CDR3: TGTGCCAGCAGCCAAGAGGAGGTGGTCTCCTACGAGCAGTACTTC. This sequence encodes CASSQEEVVSYEQYF.

This clonotype was seen a handful of times. A clone one base away is much larger, so this may be a read error. The chain combines TRBV5-1 with TRBJ1-4, with a possible D match to TRBD1 (5 bases). The CDR3 loop spans 14 amino acids. In germline, CDR1 is SGHRS, CDR2 YFSETQ. This chain's CDR3 is CTSSPGTGNEKLFF. The CDR3 DNA reads TGCACCAGCAGCCCCGGGACGGGAAATGAAAAACTGTTTTTT.

This clonotype was counted only a few times. The chain links TRBV2 to TRBJ2-2; tentative D call: TRBD1 (5 bases). The CDR3 is 13 amino acids. Germline-derived CDR1 and CDR2 are SNHLY and FYNNEI. V lost 7 bases and J lost 1, with 7 bases in between. The CDR3, as DNA: TGTGCCAGCACAGGACAGAACACCGGGGAGCTGTTTTTT. Its translation: CASTGQNTGELFF.

The V and J genes are TRBV28 and TRBJ1-2, with TRBD1 identical over 9 bases. The CDR3 is made up of 15 amino acids. Germline CDR1 MDHEN, CDR2 SYDVKM. V shed 7 bases and J 4 bases; nucleotides not matched to a gene: 10. The CDR3: CASNDRDRDSYGYTF. The CDR3 region has the DNA TGTGCCAGCAACGACCGGGACAGGGATTCCTATGGCTACACCTTC.

This clonotype was picked up a small number of times. The chain links TRBV28 to TRBJ2-5; D may be TRBD1 (8 bases). CDR1 and CDR2 (germline): MDHEN, SYDVKM. Trimming removed 6 bases at V and 5 bases at J, with 22 bases between. The CDR3 sequence is 16 residues long. CDR3 sequence: CASSLGRAGGIETQYF. The CDR3 nucleotides read TGTGCCAGCAGCCTGGGGAGGGCAGGGGGCATTGAGACCCAGTACTTC.

This clonotype was observed a handful of times. The CDR3 nucleotides read TGTGCCACCGGACAGGGGACCGCAACTAATGAAAAACTGTTTTTT. Protein sequence: CATGQGTATNEKLFF. This sequence joins TRBV25-1 and TRBJ1-4, with TRBD1 identical over 9 bases. V was pared by 10 bases and J by 0 bases, with 6 bases of the junction left unmatched. The V gene's germline CDR1 is MGHDK and CDR2 SYGVNS. CDR3 length: 15 amino acids. The variable domain in full, with the rest retrieved from reference TRBV25-1 and TRBJ1-4, is EADIYQTPRYLVIGTGKKITLECSQTMGHDKMYWYQQDPGMELHLIHYSYGVNSTEKGDLSSESTVSRIRTEHFPLTLESARPSHTSQYLCATGQGTATNEKLFFGSGTQLSVL.

The table lists this clonotype with a few counts. V gene TRBV7-2 combines with J gene TRBJ2-7, with a possible D match to TRBD2 (5 bases). There are 14 residues in the CDR3. Trimming took off 2 bases at V and 2 bases at J, with 10 bases between the two ends. Looked up from germline, CDR1 is SGHTA and CDR2 is FQGNSA. CDR3 residues: CASSLIEGAYEQYF. The DNA for the CDR3 is TGTGCCAGCAGCTTAATCGAGGGTGCCTACGAGCAGTACTTC.

The chain couples TRBV7-6 to TRBJ2-7, with D possibly being TRBD1 or TRBD2 (5 bases each). Trimming left V 3 bases short and J 0 bases short, with 15 bases between. The CDR3 runs 16 residues. The germline CDR1 and CDR2 sequences are SGHVS and FNYEAQ. The CDR3 DNA reads TGTGCCAGCAGCTTGGTGAGGGACGGACGCTCCTACGAGCAGTACTTC. Translated, it gives CASSLVRDGRSYEQYF.